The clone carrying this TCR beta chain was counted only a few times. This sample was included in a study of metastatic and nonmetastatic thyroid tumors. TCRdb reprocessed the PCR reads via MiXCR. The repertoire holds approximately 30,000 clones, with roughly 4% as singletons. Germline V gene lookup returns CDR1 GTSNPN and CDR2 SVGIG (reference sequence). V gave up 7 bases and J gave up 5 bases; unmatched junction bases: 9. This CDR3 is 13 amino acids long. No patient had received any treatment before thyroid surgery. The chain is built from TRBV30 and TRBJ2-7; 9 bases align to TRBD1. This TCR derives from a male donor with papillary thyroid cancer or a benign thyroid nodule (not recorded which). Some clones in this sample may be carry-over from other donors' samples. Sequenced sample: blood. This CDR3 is CASTTGQGNEQYF. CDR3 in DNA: TGTGCCTCCACGACGGGACAGGGTAACGAGCAGTACTTC.